A selection of T cell receptor beta chains follows, all from one sample in a study of human T cells and chemical hapten exposure. TCRdb redid the calling of the RACE reads with MiXCR, one entry per CDR3 protein. The repertoire holds 300,000 to 450,000 distinct CDR3 sequences, with approximately 5% as singletons. Sequencing used whole blood, obtained in connection with sensitization to the hapten diphenylcyclopropenone (DPC). These TCRs come from a woman aged 50 to 60 with alopecia areata. Some clones in this sample may be carry-over from other donors' samples. Each CDR3 is given with its conserved first and last residue. The D gene is left open where the match is weak. The size field is filled for only some rows; it gives once, few, many or a size class.

j_call	v_call	d_call	clone_size	cdr3_aa	cdr3_nt
TRBJ2-3	TRBV10-3	-	many	CAIEDRVEGTDTQYF	TGTGCCATCGAGGACCGGGTCGAAGGCACAGATACGCAGTATTTT
TRBJ2-3	TRBV7-2	TRBD2	many	CASSISGSGADTQYF	TGTGCCAGCAGTATCAGCGGGAGTGGGGCAGATACGCAGTATTTT
TRBJ2-4	TRBV3-1	TRBD1	few	CASSPGQQNIQYF	TGTGCCAGCAGCCCGGGACAGCAAAACATTCAGTACTTC
TRBJ2-3	TRBV29-1	TRBD2	few	CSVRTSGTDTQYF	TGCAGCGTGAGGACTAGCGGGACGGATACGCAGTATTTT
TRBJ2-1	TRBV19	-	many	CASSIDRASSYNEQFF	TGTGCCAGTAGTATAGATCGGGCTAGCTCCTACAATGAGCAGTTCTTC
TRBJ1-1	TRBV20-1	-	few	CSARKGGTNTEAFF	TGCAGTGCTAGAAAAGGGGGTACGAACACTGAAGCTTTCTTT
TRBJ2-3	TRBV20-1	-	many	CSARDPTSSTDTQYF	TGCAGTGCTAGAGACCCCACTTCTAGCACAGATACGCAGTATTTT
TRBJ2-1	TRBV24-1	TRBD2	-	CATSDYSSGSGNEQFF	TGTGCCACCAGTGATTATAGCAGCGGGAGTGGTAATGAGCAGTTCTTC
TRBJ1-5	TRBV6-6	TRBD1	many	CASSIGGQQPQHF	TGTGCCAGCAGTATCGGGGGACAGCAGCCCCAGCATTTT
TRBJ2-7	TRBV6-2/TRBV6-3	TRBD2	many	CASSYGGLAGYEQYF	TGTGCCAGCAGTTACGGCGGTCTAGCGGGCTACGAGCAGTACTTC
TRBJ2-1	TRBV7-9	TRBD2	-	CASSLLRAGPSGQFF	TGTGCCAGCAGCTTATTAAGAGCGGGACCATCTGGGCAGTTCTTC
TRBJ1-6	TRBV10-3	TRBD1	few	CAHRRDRESPLHF	TGTGCCCATCGCCGGGACAGGGAATCACCCCTCCACTTT
TRBJ1-6	TRBV11-1	-	many	CASSLIAGDSPLHF	TGTGCCAGCAGCTTAATTGCAGGAGATTCACCCCTCCACTTT
TRBJ2-3	TRBV27	-	many	CASSKTPLGIPDTQYF	TGTGCCAGCAGCAAGACTCCACTAGGAATCCCAGATACGCAGTATTTT
TRBJ1-6	TRBV6-5	-	-	CASSYTFRGGPLHF	TGTGCCAGCAGTTACACCTTTCGAGGCGGACCCCTCCACTTT
TRBJ1-2	TRBV20-1	-	few	CSPVGSNYGYTF	TGCAGCCCCGTAGGAAGCAACTATGGCTACACCTTC
TRBJ1-5	TRBV25-1	-	many	CASSEYSSNQPQHF	TGTGCCAGCAGTGAATATTCTTCCAATCAGCCCCAGCATTTT
TRBJ2-2	TRBV2	-	-	CASGVGTGELFF	TGTGCCAGCGGGGTGGGGACCGGGGAGCTGTTTTTT
TRBJ2-3	TRBV5-4	TRBD2	-	CASSFSSAGVGVDTQYF	TGTGCCAGCAGCTTTTCGTCGGCGGGAGTAGGTGTAGATACGCAGTATTTT
TRBJ2-5	TRBV5-1	TRBD1	many	CASSFPGGDETQYF	TGCGCCAGCAGCTTCCCAGGGGGCGATGAGACCCAGTACTTC
TRBJ2-1	TRBV29-1	TRBD2	many	CSVGAGAKHNEQFF	TGCAGCGTTGGAGCGGGAGCCAAGCACAATGAGCAGTTCTTC
TRBJ1-3	TRBV12-3/TRBV12-4	-	many	CASSYSGNTIYF	TGTGCCAGCAGTTACTCTGGAAACACCATATATTTT
TRBJ2-6	TRBV3-1	-	few	CASSQSRGPGANVLTF	TGTGCCAGCAGCCAGTCAAGGGGCCCTGGGGCCAACGTCCTGACTTTC
TRBJ2-3	TRBV7-2	-	many	CASNEGYTDTQYF	TGTGCCAGCAATGAAGGGTACACAGATACGCAGTATTTT
TRBJ2-3	TRBV29-1	TRBD2	many	CSVGGGGGTDTQYF	TGCAGCGTTGGAGGCGGGGGGGGCACAGATACGCAGTATTTT
TRBJ2-7	TRBV27	TRBD2	many	CASSFSTSGTTHEQYF	TGTGCCAGCAGTTTTTCAACCAGCGGGACCACCCACGAGCAGTACTTC
TRBJ2-7	TRBV6-2/TRBV6-3	-	few	CASRPPGAAHEQYF	TGTGCCAGCAGGCCCCCGGGGGCCGCCCACGAGCAGTACTTC
TRBJ2-7	TRBV5-6	-	few	CASSLPIGTRNEQYF	TGTGCCAGCAGCTTACCGATCGGGACAAGGAACGAGCAGTACTTC
TRBJ1-2	TRBV3-1	-	many	CASSPTANYGYTF	TGTGCCAGCAGTCCGACAGCTAACTATGGCTACACCTTC
TRBJ1-1	TRBV27	-	-	CASSFGIGPTEAFF	TGTGCCAGCAGTTTCGGTATCGGTCCGACTGAAGCTTTCTTT
TRBJ2-5	TRBV5-1	-	few	CASRPDNRETQYF	TGCGCCAGCAGACCGGACAATAGGGAGACCCAGTACTTC
TRBJ2-7	TRBV12-3/TRBV12-4	TRBD1	many	CASSPTGNEQYF	TGTGCCAGCAGCCCGACAGGGAACGAGCAGTACTTC
TRBJ1-1	TRBV6-5	-	few	CASRPQGNTEAFF	TGTGCCAGCAGACCGCAGGGTAACACTGAAGCTTTCTTT
TRBJ1-4	TRBV12-3/TRBV12-4	-	few	CASSLQGRGNEKLFF	TGTGCCAGCAGTTTACAAGGGAGGGGTAATGAAAAACTGTTTTTT
TRBJ1-1	TRBV9	TRBD1	few	CASRGQGHTEAFF	TGTGCCAGCAGGGGACAGGGGCACACTGAAGCTTTCTTT
TRBJ2-4	TRBV7-2	TRBD2	-	CASSRTGGAKNIQYF	TGTGCCAGCAGCCGCACGGGGGGAGCCAAAAACATTCAGTACTTC
TRBJ1-1	TRBV7-9	TRBD1	few	CASSLGQGQEAFF	TGTGCCAGCAGTCTTGGACAGGGACAGGAAGCTTTCTTT
TRBJ2-1	TRBV4-3	-	-	CASSHNPGLSNEQFF	TGCGCCAGCAGCCATAATCCGGGACTTTCCAATGAGCAGTTCTTC
TRBJ2-3	TRBV12-3/TRBV12-4	-	many	CASSIFTDTQYF	TGTGCCAGCAGCATCTTCACAGATACGCAGTATTTT
TRBJ2-2	TRBV7-2	-	few	CASSLSRVTGELFF	TGTGCCAGCAGCTTAAGTAGGGTGACCGGGGAGCTGTTTTTT
TRBJ1-3	TRBV12-3/TRBV12-4	-	-	CASSFGAAGNTIYF	TGTGCCAGCAGTTTTGGGGCAGCTGGAAACACCATATATTTT
TRBJ1-3	TRBV6-1	-	-	CASTYSSSGNTIYF	TGTGCCAGCACCTACTCGTCCTCTGGAAACACCATATATTTT
TRBJ2-3	TRBV3-1	TRBD1	-	CASSQDKTGEDTQYF	TGTGCCAGCAGCCAAGATAAGACAGGGGAAGATACGCAGTATTTT
TRBJ1-2	TRBV4-2	-	many	CASSPRPTSNYGYTF	TGTGCCAGCAGCCCACGACCCACGTCTAACTATGGCTACACCTTC
TRBJ2-3	TRBV12-3/TRBV12-4	-	few	CASSTAASTDTQYF	TGTGCCAGCAGTACGGCGGCTAGCACAGATACGCAGTATTTT
TRBJ2-3	TRBV30	-	-	CAWSLGRTDTQYF	TGTGCCTGGTCGTTGGGGCGCACAGATACGCAGTATTTT
TRBJ1-2	TRBV7-2	TRBD1	few	CASSLAGQGIGYTF	TGTGCCAGCAGCTTAGCGGGACAGGGGATCGGCTACACCTTC
TRBJ1-1	TRBV20-1	-	many	CSARDFSGRPNTEAFF	TGCAGTGCTAGAGATTTCTCGGGACGACCGAACACTGAAGCTTTCTTT
TRBJ2-4	TRBV6-1	TRBD2	-	CASSEGASGEAKNIQYF	TGTGCCAGCAGTGAAGGAGCTAGCGGGGAAGCCAAAAACATTCAGTACTTC
TRBJ2-6	TRBV28	-	few	CASVASGANVLTF	TGTGCCAGTGTAGCATCTGGGGCCAACGTCCTGACTTTC
TRBJ2-5	TRBV28	TRBD1	once	CASSLTGQGATKETQYF	TGTGCCAGCAGTTTAACGGGACAGGGGGCGACAAAAGAGACCCAGTACTTC